The entry that follows covers one TCR beta chain sequence. These data are taken from a study of blood T cell repertoires in COVID-19. CDR1 and CDR2 from the germline V gene are SNHLY and FYNNEI. Trimming left V 2 bases short and J 1 base short, with 4 bases between. This CDR3 is 13 amino acids long. Assay used: immunoSEQ multiplex PCR; TCRdb lists only in-frame clones, some missing. The top ten clones hold approximately 6% of a sample with more than 250,000 clones, around 85% of them seen once. Sequences were obtained from PBMCs or T cells enriched from blood (not recorded which). The receptor comes from a woman in her thirties or forties who had recovered from COVID-19. The chain couples TRBV2 to TRBJ2-3; D gene uncertain. CDR3 bases: TGTGCCAGCAGTGAACAGGGCACAGATACGCAGTATTTT. This codes for CASSEQGTDTQYF.